The rows below give T cell receptor beta chains drawn from one sample of a study of a mutant IDH1 vaccine in newly diagnosed glioma. Their antigen targets remain unknown. Some clones are missing from TCRdb's copy, which holds only in-frame ones; the method was immunoSEQ multiplex PCR. The repertoire holds around 56,000 clones, roughly three quarters seen once, with around 8.9% in the top ten. This specimen consisted of PBMCs, obtained from a glioma patient whose treatment included an IDH1 peptide vaccine. The source is a middle-aged woman with glioma. Some clones in this sample may be carry-over from other donors' samples. The CDR3 runs from the conserved cysteine through the conserved F or W.

V gene	CDR3 protein
TRBV15	CATRYRGRGLNTEAFF
TRBV2	CAYRDGPSSGANVLTF
TRBV19	CASTVHRGADGYTF
TRBV6-6	CASTRGQVFGQPQHF
TRBV2	CASSEAKTGNTEAFF
TRBV4-3	CASSQERGARHGTQYF
TRBV7-2	CASSSGQRGDGYTF
TRBV19	CASTPKRGGEEKLFF
TRBV11-2	CASSLGGTGELNEQFF
TRBV7-9	CASSNTRGGELFF
TRBV4-2	CASSHPTAPYEQYF
TRBV4-2	CASSQGEPGVGEQYF
TRBV7-8	CASNRRGLASNNEQFF
TRBV7-9	CASSLVGGAKTSTDTQYF
TRBV18	CASSPSNRGNTGELFF
TRBV6-4	CASSVFGPSNQPQHF
TRBV30	CAWSTNSPLHF
TRBV6-5	CASSHPRGANTEAFF
TRBV27	CASSFNSYEQYF
TRBV6-4	CASSEFRESPLHF
TRBV19	CASSISSQQGVVSGANVLTF
TRBV19	CASSNRGFGELFF
TRBV30	CAWSRISGNTIYF